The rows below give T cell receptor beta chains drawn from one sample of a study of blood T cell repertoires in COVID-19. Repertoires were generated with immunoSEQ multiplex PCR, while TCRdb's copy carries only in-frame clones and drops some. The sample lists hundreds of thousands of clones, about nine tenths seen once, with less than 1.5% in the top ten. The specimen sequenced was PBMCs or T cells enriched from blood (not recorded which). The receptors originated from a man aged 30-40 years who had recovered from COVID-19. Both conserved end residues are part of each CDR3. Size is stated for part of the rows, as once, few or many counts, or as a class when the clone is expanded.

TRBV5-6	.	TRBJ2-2	CASSFEGTGELFF
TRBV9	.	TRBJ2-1	CASSVFPAVIMNEQFF
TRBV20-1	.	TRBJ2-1	CSASGLAEYNEQFF
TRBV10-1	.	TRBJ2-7	CASSESGGSYEQYF
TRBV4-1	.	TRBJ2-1	CASSQTGGPFNEQFF
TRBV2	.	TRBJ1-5	CASSVGRISGGQLSNQPQHF
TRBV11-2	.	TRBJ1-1	CASSLPRGLNTEAFF
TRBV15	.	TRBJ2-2	CATSLGDTGELFF
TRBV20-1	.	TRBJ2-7	CSGSGSGEQYF
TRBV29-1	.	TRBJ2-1	CSVEFTSGYNEQFF
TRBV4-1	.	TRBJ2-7	CASSQEFQGLSYEQYF
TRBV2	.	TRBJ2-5	CASNQDRGLGETQYF
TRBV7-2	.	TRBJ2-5	CASSLGWTQETQYF
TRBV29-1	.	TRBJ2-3	CSVAQGLPTDTQYF
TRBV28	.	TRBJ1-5	CASSRRQGARADQPQHF
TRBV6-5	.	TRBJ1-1	CASSYDRGSPEAFF
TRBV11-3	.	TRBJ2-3	CASSLGGGSTDTQYF
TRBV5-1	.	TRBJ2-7	CASSLGRIGLYSYEQYF
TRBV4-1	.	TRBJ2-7	CASSHGQGAYEQYF
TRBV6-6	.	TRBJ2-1	CASSRRRGLAIYNEQFF
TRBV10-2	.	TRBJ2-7	CASRYGGAQYEQYF
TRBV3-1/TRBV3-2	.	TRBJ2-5	CASSQAGTSGETQYF
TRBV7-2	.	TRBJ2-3	CASSLRWQVTDTQYF
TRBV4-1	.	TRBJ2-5	CASSQREWGETQYF
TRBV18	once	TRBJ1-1	CASSPAGQFVNTEAFF
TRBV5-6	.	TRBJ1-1	CASSLAVHTDTEAFF
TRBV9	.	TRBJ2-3	CASSVGGAASTDTQYF
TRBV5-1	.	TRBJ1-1	CASSLVPAGMNTEAFF
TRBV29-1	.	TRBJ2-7	CSVGPGYEQYF
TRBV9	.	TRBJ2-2	CASSVASVTGELFF
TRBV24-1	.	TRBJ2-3	CATSDLIVFGTDTQYF
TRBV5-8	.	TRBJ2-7	CASSFYGTIYEQYF
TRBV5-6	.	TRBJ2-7	CASSLGAGSSYEQYF